The present T cell receptor beta chain was sequenced within a study of early T cells in non-severe SARS-CoV-2 infection. Germline lookup yields CDR1 MNHEY and CDR2 SVGEGT. Between the trimmed V and J ends, which lost 6 bases and 3 bases, there was a span of 2 bases. This CDR3 spans 11 amino acids. TCRdb re-analysed the 5' RACE reads in MiXCR, keeping a single row per CDR3 protein. This sample has 60,000 to 75,000 distinct CDR3 sequences, with about 12% found just once. General study findings and limits: VDJdb-based annotation leaned toward anti-spike CD8 responses and missed private and CD4 specificities.

This clonotype was found many times. Its antigen remains unidentified. V is TRBV6-2 or TRBV6-3 and J is TRBJ2-2; no clear D. The receptor was isolated from an adult who was a healthcare worker with PCR-confirmed SARS-CoV-2 infection or an uninfected control (not recorded which). The sequences come from whole blood, collected at baseline. CDR3 residues: CASSHTGELFF. As DNA, the CDR3 is TGTGCCAGCAGCCACACCGGGGAGCTGTTTTTT.